The present entry profiles one T cell receptor beta chain with its context. The source of the sample is a study of Ad26.COV2.S vaccination and SARS-CoV-2 variants. Treatment noted: over 15 received Ad26.COV2.S at low or high dose, single or two shots; about five received placebo; per-sample allocation not given. Specimen acquisition occurred on day 63 following the initial vaccine or placebo injection. Using immunoSEQ multiplex PCR, the repertoire was profiled, and TCRdb retains in-frame clones only, with some absent. The sample has a few hundred thousand clones; roughly 85% are singletons. Germline CDR1 SNHLY, CDR2 FYNNEI. Deletions cut 2 bases from V and 6 bases from J, with 11 bases between. The CDR3 is made up of 15 amino acids.

The chain is built from TRBV2 and TRBJ1-6; D is unresolved. This receptor was taken from a person aged 18-65 years who received the Ad26.COV2.S COVID-19 vaccine or a placebo. Specimen: peripheral blood, collected in a trial of Ad26.COV2.S vaccine versus placebo. The CDR3 sequence is CASSERTVLNSPLHF. CDR3 nucleotides: TGTGCCAGCAGTGAACGAACGGTACTTAATTCACCCCTCCACTTT.